This T cell receptor beta chain emerged from a study of blood T cells in healthy people across ages (dated by TCRdb to the mid-2010s). Looking at the study overall: In model experiments, template switching captured roughly one uniquely barcoded TCR beta cDNA molecule for every two T cells. Age-related changes in TCR beta repertoire diversity were measured in the study by deep sequencing normalized with unique cDNA molecular identifiers. The donors were divided into four age groups: young (average approximately 17 years), middle-aged (around 37), aged (roughly 60) and long-lived (roughly 86). To avoid experimental bias, donors of different ages were spread randomly across the sequencing lanes. The study analyzed two additional independent replicas of 1 million unique cDNA reads from the same blood draw for two donors, one aged 18 to 29 and one aged 80 or older. General study outcomes and caveats: Conclusive comparison of naive and antigen-experienced compartments was prevented by the profiling of bulk unsorted PBMCs. Donor CMV infection status was unknown, potentially confounding age-related changes in expanded clonotypes. Compared with the aged group, more naive CD4+ T cells, fewer expanded clones and increased TCR diversity were shown by the long-lived group, suggesting age selection. Estimates of total diversity based on one million sequenced T cells were considered lower bounds and underestimates. There was a strong correlation between observed TCR beta diversity and the percentage of naive T cells measured by flow cytometry. Observed TCR beta diversity per million T cells fell roughly linearly with age, and a significant reduction was already apparent by age approximately 41.

Inclusive of the bounding cysteine and phenylalanine, the CDR3 is 13 residues long. The retained sequence is limited to the CDR3, 39 bases, with the frame set at the first base. CDR1 and CDR2 are drawn from the germline V gene: KGHSH, LQKENI. V is clipped by 5 bases and J by 8 bases, and the sequence between their germline boundaries is 15 bases long. Details on this clonotype: The target of this receptor is not known. Within one base of it there is no much larger clone, and no base qualities were kept.

Donors were a few dozen systemically healthy Caucasian individuals from Russia aged roughly 6 to 95 years. Around 10 milliliters of peripheral blood were collected from each donor into EDTA-treated Vacutainer tubes. Ficoll-Paque density-gradient centrifugation was used to isolate PBMCs, with at least 6 million obtained per sample. Trizol reagent was used to extract total RNA from PBMCs, with at least 6 micrograms per sample. For every donor, flow cytometry on a PBMC aliquot measured the percentage of naive CD45RAhigh/CD27high T cells. Libraries were constructed by 5' RACE. Instrument on record: Illumina HiSeq 2500. The second PCR ran for roughly 7 to 11 cycles and used a J-beta primer mix along with a sample-barcoded 5' primer. A unique molecular identifier was introduced onto each TCR beta cDNA molecule by a template-switch 5' adaptor carrying 12 random nucleotides. Each sample yielded at least 3 million CDR3-containing paired-end reads. All of the RNA was converted into first-strand cDNA using the Mint cDNA synthesis kit, with a TRBC-specific oligonucleotide serving as the primer. After uracil-DNA glycosylase treatment, a first 18-cycle PCR used universal primers M1SS and BC2_uni_R on all cDNA. Regarding the original processing steps: For normalization, 1 million high-quality reads were randomly selected from each sample, with every read carrying a distinct molecular identifier. Instead of being binned into consensus sequences, reads that shared molecular identifiers were thrown out. MiTCR, set to a Q25 quality threshold and the strictest error-elimination algorithm, was used for CDR3 identification, clonotype clustering and error correction. Lower-bound total TCR beta diversity was estimated with a nonparametric unseen species model using Euler transformation. TCRdb handled the public reads itself, with Q25 trimming in fastp and clone calling in MiXCR, and kept productive beta chains. Each entry is one CDR3 protein sequence, shown with its most common DNA and genes. TCRdb's processing, not the authors' own work, is the source of the V and J calls. In all, the sample holds about 1.4 million distinct CDR3 sequences, and 59% of those were seen once. The ten largest clones represent about 6.3% of the sample.

The chain couples TRBV18 to TRBJ1-1, with a tentative D gene TRBD1 over 5 matching bases. The sample comprised blood. This clonotype was obtained from a man between 18 and 35 years old in good health. The base sequence is TGTGCCAGCTCAGATTCAGGGCCCCCAGAAGCTTTCTTT. Its protein is CASSDSGPPEAFF. Here the CDR3 is joined to the reference TRBV18 and TRBJ1-1 genes, and the full variable domain is: NAGVMQNPRHLVRRRGQEARLRCSPMKGHSHVYWYRQLPEEGLKFMVYLQKENIIDESGMPKERFSAEFPKEGPSILRIQQVVRGDSAAYFCASSDSGPPEAFFGQGTRLTVV.